The 5 T cell receptor beta chains listed next were all sequenced from one sample in a study of STAT5B mutations in CD4+ large granular lymphocyte leukemia. The method was immunoSEQ multiplex PCR; TCRdb's version includes in-frame clones alone and lacks a portion of them. This sample has about 31,000 clones; approximately 74% occur once, and the top ten carry approximately 1.1%. Source material: CD4+ T cells from blood buffy coats. All receptors derive from a human donor in good health.

This clone showed up just once. The chain carries TRBV6-5 and TRBJ1-2, with D tentatively TRBD1 (5 bases). Trimming stripped 7 bases from V and 1 base from J, with 10 bases between. Germline-derived CDR1 and CDR2 are MNHEY and SVGAGI. This CDR3 has 13 residues. CDR3 sequence (DNA): TGTGCCAGCAAAAGGGACGGTAACTATGGCTACACCTTC. Its translation: CASKRDGNYGYTF.

On this clone: The junction departs from germline at one end; a sequencing error may be responsible. This chain connects TRBV7-7 to TRBJ2-5, with 13 bases fitting TRBD2. The germline CDR1 and CDR2 sequences are SSHAT and FNYEAQ (reference sequence). CDR3 length equals 15 residues. CDR3 in amino acids: CASSSLAGGPETQYF. The CDR3, as DNA: TGTGCTAGCAGCTCACTAGCGGGAGGGCCGGAGACCCAGTACTTC.

V usage is TRBV9 and J usage is TRBJ1-2, with D perhaps matching TRBD1 (6 bases). The CDR3 covers 15 residues. Germline V gene lookup returns CDR1 SGDLS and CDR2 YYNGEE. The germline V and J ends were trimmed by 0 bases and 8 bases, with 17 bases remaining between them. Here the CDR3 DNA reads TGTGCCAGCAGCGTAGGGGCAGGGGAAAAGCTGGGCTACACCTTC. Translated, it gives CASSVGAGEKLGYTF.

This chain connects TRBV7-2 to TRBJ2-7, with 7 bases lining up with TRBD1. With 3 bases clipped from V and 3 bases from J, the junction kept 8 bases outside the gene matches. CDR3 length equals 15 residues. Looked up from germline, CDR1 is SGHTA and CDR2 is FQGNSA. The CDR3 bases are TGTGCCAGCAGCTTGGTGACAGGGAGAGGCTACGAGCAGTACTTC. This gives the protein CASSLVTGRGYEQYF.

This chain joins TRBV27 and TRBJ2-3; 13 nucleotides match TRBD2. Germline V gene lookup returns CDR1 MNHEY and CDR2 SMNVEV (reference sequence). The CDR3 totals 17 residues. Trimming took 5 bases from V and 3 from J; bases not matched to a gene: 8. The chain's CDR3 is CASSRKGLAGVTDTQYF. CDR3 nucleotides: TGTGCCAGCAGTAGAAAAGGACTAGCGGGAGTTACAGATACGCAGTATTTT.